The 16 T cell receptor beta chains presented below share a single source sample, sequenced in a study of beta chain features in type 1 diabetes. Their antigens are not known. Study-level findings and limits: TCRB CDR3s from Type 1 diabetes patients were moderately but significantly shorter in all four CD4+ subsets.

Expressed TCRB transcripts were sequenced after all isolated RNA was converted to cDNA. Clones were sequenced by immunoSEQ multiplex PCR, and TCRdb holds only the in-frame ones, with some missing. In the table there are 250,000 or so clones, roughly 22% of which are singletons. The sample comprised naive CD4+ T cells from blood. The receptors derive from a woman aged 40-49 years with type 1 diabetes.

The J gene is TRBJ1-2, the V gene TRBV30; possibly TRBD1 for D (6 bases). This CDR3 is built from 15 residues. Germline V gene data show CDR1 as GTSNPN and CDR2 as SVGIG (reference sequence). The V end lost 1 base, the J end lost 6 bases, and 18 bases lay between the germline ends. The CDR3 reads CAWSAVGGPRDGYTF. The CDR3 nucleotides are TGTGCCTGGAGTGCGGTGGGGGGGCCCCGGGATGGCTACACCTTC. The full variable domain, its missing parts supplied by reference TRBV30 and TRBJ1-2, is SQTIHQWPATLVQPVGSPLSLECTVEGTSNPNLYWYRQAAGRGLQLLFYSVGIGQISSEVPQNLSASRPQDRQFILSSKKLLLSDSGFYLCAWSAVGGPRDGYTFGSGTRLTVV.

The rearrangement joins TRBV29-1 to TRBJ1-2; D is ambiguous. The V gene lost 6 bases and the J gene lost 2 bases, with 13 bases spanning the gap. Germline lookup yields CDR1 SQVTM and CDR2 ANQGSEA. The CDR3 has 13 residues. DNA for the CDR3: TGCAGCGTGGCGAAAACAGAGAACTATGGCTACACCTTC. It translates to CSVAKTENYGYTF.

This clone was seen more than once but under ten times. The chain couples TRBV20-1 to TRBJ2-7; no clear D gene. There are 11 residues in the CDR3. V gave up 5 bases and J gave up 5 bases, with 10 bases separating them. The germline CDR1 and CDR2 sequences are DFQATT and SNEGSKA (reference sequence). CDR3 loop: CSADVADEQYF. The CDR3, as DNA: TGCAGTGCTGATGTGGCTGACGAGCAGTACTTC.

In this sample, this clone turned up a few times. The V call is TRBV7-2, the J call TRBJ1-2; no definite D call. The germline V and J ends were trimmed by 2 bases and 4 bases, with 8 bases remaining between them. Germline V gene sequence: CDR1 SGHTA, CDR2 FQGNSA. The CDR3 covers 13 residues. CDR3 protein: CASSLTEGYGYTF. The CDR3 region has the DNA TGTGCCAGCAGCTTAACAGAAGGCTATGGCTACACCTTC.

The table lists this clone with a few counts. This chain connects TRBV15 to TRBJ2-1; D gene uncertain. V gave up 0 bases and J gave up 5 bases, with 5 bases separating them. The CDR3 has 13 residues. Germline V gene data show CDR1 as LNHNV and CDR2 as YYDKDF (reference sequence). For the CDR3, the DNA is TGTGCCACCAGCAGAGATGCAGACAATGAGCAGTTCTTC. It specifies CATSRDADNEQFF.

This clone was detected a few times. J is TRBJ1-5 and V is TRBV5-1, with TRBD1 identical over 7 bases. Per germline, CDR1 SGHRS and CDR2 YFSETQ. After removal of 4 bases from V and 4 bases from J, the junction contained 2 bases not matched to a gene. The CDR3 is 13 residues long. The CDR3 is CASSRQGNQPQHF. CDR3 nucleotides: TGCGCCAGCAGCCGACAGGGTAATCAGCCCCAGCATTTT.

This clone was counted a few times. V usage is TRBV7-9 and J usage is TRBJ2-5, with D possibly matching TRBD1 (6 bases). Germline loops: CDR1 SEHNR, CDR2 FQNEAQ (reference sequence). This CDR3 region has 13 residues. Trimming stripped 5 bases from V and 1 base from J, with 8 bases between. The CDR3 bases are TGTGCCAGCAGCGGGGGCGGCCAAGAGACCCAGTACTTC. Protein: CASSGGGQETQYF.

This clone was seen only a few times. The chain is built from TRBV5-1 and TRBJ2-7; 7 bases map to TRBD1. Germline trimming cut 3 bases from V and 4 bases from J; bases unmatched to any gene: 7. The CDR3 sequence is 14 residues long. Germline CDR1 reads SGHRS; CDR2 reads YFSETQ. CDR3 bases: TGCGCCAGCAGCTGGTCCGGGACAGTTTACGAGCAGTACTTC. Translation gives CASSWSGTVYEQYF.

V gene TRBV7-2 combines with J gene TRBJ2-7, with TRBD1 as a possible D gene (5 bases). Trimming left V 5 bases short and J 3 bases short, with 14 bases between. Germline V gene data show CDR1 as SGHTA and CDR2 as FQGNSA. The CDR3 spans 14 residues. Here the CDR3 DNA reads TGTGCCAGCAGCGCCGACAGCCTAGGCTACGAGCAGTACTTC. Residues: CASSADSLGYEQYF.

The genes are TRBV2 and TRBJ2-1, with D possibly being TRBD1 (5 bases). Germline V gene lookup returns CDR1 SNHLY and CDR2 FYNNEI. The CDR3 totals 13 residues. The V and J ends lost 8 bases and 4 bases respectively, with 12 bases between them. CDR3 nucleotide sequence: TGTGCCAGCGGACGACAGATATACAATGAGCAGTTCTTC. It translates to CASGRQIYNEQFF.

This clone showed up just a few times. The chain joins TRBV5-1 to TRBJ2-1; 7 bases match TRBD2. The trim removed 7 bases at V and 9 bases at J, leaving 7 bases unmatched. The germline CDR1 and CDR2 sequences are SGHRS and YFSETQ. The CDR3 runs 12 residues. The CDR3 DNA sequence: TGCGCCAGCTTCAATAGCGGGCCTGAGCAGTTCTTC. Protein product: CASFNSGPEQFF.

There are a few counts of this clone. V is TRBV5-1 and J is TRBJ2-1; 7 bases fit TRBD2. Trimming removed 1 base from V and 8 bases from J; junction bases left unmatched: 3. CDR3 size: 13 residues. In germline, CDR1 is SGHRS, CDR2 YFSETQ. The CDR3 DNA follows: TGCGCCAGCAGCTTGCGGGGAGGGGATGAGCAGTTCTTC. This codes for CASSLRGGDEQFF. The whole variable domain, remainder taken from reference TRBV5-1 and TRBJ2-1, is KAGVTQTPRYLIKTRGQQVTLSCSPISGHRSVSWYQQTPGQGLQFLFEYFSETQRNKGNFPGRFSGRQFSNSRSEMNVSTLELGDSALYLCASSLRGGDEQFFGPGTRLTVL.

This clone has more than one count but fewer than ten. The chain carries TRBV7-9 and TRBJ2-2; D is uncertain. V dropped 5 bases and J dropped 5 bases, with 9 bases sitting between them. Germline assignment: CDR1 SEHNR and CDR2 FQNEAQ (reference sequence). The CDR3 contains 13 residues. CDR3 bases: TGTGCCAGCAGCCCAATTGAGACCGGGGAGCTGTTTTTT. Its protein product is CASSPIETGELFF.

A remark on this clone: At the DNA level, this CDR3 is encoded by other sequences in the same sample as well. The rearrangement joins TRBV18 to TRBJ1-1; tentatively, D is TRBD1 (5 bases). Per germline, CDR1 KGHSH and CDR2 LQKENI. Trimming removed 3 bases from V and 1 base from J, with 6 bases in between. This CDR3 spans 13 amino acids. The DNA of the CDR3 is TGTGCCAGCTCACCGGACACGAACACTGAAGCTTTCTTT. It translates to CASSPDTNTEAFF.

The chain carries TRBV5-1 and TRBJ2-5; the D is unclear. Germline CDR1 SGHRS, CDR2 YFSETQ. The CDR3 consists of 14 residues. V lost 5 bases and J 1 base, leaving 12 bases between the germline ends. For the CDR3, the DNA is TGCGCCAGCAGTTCCACCACAACCCAAGAGACCCAGTACTTC. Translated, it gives CASSSTTTQETQYF.

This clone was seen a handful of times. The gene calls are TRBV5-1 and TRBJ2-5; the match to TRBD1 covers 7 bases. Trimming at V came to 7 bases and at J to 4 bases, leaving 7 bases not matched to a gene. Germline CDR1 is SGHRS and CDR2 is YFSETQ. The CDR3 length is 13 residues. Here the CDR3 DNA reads TGCGCCAGCCGAAACTCAGGGGGAGAGACCCAGTACTTC. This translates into CASRNSGGETQYF.